This TCR beta chain was recorded in a study of T cell clones after liver transplantation. Assay: immunoSEQ multiplex PCR; the TCRdb copy retains only in-frame clones and omits some. The sample lists over 14,000 clones, 80% to 95% occurring once. This clone has a handful of counts. This CDR3 is 14 amino acids long. From germline, CDR1 is SGHTA and CDR2 FQGTGA. The V gene lost 3 bases and the J gene lost 1 base, with 10 bases spanning the gap. This chain joins TRBV7-3 and TRBJ2-7; D possibly corresponds to TRBD2 (5 bases). The input for sequencing was CD8+ T cells from blood, taken before liver transplant. This TCR derives from a human donor who received a liver transplant. CDR3 nucleotide sequence: TGTGCCAGCAGCTTCGATCGGGGATCCTACGAGCAGTACTTC. Translation gives CASSFDRGSYEQYF.